The 7 T cell receptor beta chains listed next were all sequenced from one sample in a study of blood T cell repertoires in COVID-19 (dated by TCRdb to 2020 to 2021). Libraries were made using the immunoSEQ multiplex PCR assay. TCRdb holds this immuneACCESS table with in-frame rearrangements only. Some clones are missing; in checked studies, unresolved V genes explain under half, and the rest has no known cause. For this sample the table gives roughly 380,000 clones, of which around 85% were detected only once. The top ten constitute roughly 3.7% of the sample. The source material was peripheral blood. These receptor sequences come from a woman aged 18-30 years with acute or convalescent COVID-19.

CDR3 residues: CASSMSNEQFF. The CDR3 DNA reads as TGCGCCAGCAGCATGAGTAATGAGCAGTTCTTC. This chain connects TRBV5-1 to TRBJ2-1; no definite D call. CDR1 SGHRS and CDR2 YFSETQ come from the germline V gene. This CDR3 contains 11 residues. V gave up 4 bases and J gave up 7 bases, with 6 bases separating them.

The J gene is TRBJ2-1, the V gene TRBV21-1; TRBD2, the D gene given by the table, was not confirmed from the DNA. TRBV21-1 counts as a pseudogene. The CDR3 has 13 residues. Written as DNA, the CDR3 is TGTGCCAGCAGCCGCCGACCCGGGAGTGAGCAGTTCTTC. As protein: CASSRRPGSEQFF.

This chain connects TRBV9 to TRBJ2-1, with 10 bases that match TRBD1. The V gene end was trimmed by 3 bases and the J gene end by 10 bases; junction bases not matched to a gene: 7. Germline loops: CDR1 SGDLS, CDR2 YYNGEE. CDR3 length equals 14 residues. CDR3 in amino acids: CASSAGQGSDEQFF. As DNA, the CDR3 is TGTGCCAGCAGCGCGGGACAGGGGTCGGACGAGCAGTTCTTC.

V and J are TRBV3-1 (or the pseudogene TRBV3-2) and TRBJ1-2; TRBD1 matches at 10 bases. This CDR3 region has 16 residues. Germline V lookup: CDR1 LGHDT, CDR2 YNNKEL (reference sequence). V lost 1 base, J lost 5 bases, and 7 bases stayed unmatched. CDR3 protein: CASSQVDRGQRYGYTF. CDR3 nucleotide sequence: TGTGCCAGCAGCCAAGTCGACAGGGGGCAAAGGTATGGCTACACCTTC.

The rearrangement uses TRBV12-3 or TRBV12-4 and TRBJ2-7; no reliable D call. CDR3 length equals 12 residues. Trimming took 3 bases from V and 5 from J, leaving 8 bases between them. The chain's CDR3 is CASSFYLNEQYF. CDR3 nucleotides: TGTGCCAGCAGTTTTTACCTAAACGAGCAGTACTTC.

V gene TRBV18 combines with J gene TRBJ2-1, with TRBD2 matching over 8 bases. Germline CDR1 reads KGHSH; CDR2 reads LQKENI. The J segment lost 11 bases and the V segment lost 6 bases, leaving 3 bases of the junction unmatched. The CDR3 runs 11 residues. The CDR3 region has the DNA TGTGCCAGCTCGGAGCGGGGGAAGCAGTTCTTC. Translation: CASSERGKQFF.

This clone was counted once. V and J are TRBV10-1 and TRBJ2-6; perhaps TRBD1 as D (5 bases). Between the trimmed V and J ends, which lost 8 bases and 0 bases, there was a span of 14 bases. Germline assignment: CDR1 WNHNN and CDR2 SYGVQD (reference sequence). The CDR3 consists of 16 residues. CDR3 DNA: TGCGCCAGCGAAGTCAGCAGGGCCTCTGGGGCCAACGTCCTGACTTTC. Its translation is CASEVSRASGANVLTF.